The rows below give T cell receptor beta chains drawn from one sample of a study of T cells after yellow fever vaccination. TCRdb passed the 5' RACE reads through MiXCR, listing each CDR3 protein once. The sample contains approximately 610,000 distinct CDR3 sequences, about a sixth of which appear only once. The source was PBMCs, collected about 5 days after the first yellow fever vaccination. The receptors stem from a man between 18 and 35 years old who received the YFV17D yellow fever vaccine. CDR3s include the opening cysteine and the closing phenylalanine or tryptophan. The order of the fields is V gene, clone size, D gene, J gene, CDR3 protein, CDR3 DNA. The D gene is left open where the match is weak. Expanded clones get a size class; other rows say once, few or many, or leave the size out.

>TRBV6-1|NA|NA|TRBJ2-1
CASSEGPVGSDEQFF
TGTGCCAGCAGCGAAGGACCCGTAGGGTCCGATGAGCAGTTCTTC
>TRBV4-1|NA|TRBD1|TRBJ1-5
CASSQGAGQGNQPQHF
TGCGCCAGCAGCCAAGGGGCGGGACAGGGGAATCAGCCCCAGCATTTT
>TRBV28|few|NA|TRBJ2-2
CASRVRGPGELFF
TGTGCCAGCCGTGTGCGGGGACCCGGGGAGCTGTTTTTT
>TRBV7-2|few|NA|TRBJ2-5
CASSSGAIQQETQYF
TGTGCCAGCAGCTCGGGGGCTATACAGCAAGAGACCCAGTACTTC
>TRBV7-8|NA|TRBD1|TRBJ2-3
CASSRPEQGRVSTDTQYF
TGTGCCAGCAGCCGACCCGAACAGGGGCGGGTTTCGACAGATACGCAGTATTTT
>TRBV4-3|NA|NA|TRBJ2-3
CASSPQGGEWQYF
TGCGCCAGCAGCCCCCAAGGCGGGGAGTGGCAGTATTTT
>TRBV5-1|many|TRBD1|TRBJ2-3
CASSLTGQADTQYF
TGCGCCAGCAGCTTGACGGGACAGGCAGATACGCAGTATTTT
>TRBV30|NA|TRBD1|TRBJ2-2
CAFGQGAVAGELFF
TGTGCCTTTGGACAGGGGGCTGTGGCCGGGGAGCTGTTTTTT
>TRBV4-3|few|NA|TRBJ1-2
CASSQRRDNGYTF
TGCGCCAGCAGCCAGCGGAGGGACAATGGCTACACCTTC
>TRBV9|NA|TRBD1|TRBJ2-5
CASSPTGQRQETQYF
TGTGCCAGCAGTCCAACGGGACAGAGACAAGAGACCCAGTACTTC
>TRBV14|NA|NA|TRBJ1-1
CASSQGYRNTEAFF
TGTGCCAGCAGCCAAGGTTACAGGAACACTGAAGCTTTCTTT
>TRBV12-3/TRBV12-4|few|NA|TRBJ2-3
CASSRDITTDTQYF
TGTGCCAGCAGTCGGGACATAACCACAGATACGCAGTATTTT
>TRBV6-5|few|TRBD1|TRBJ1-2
CASSFGTVSGYGYTF
TGTGCCAGCAGTTTCGGGACAGTTTCCGGCTATGGCTACACCTTC
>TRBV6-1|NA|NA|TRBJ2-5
CASRPGTLQETQYF
TGTGCCAGCAGGCCCGGGACCCTTCAAGAGACCCAGTACTTC
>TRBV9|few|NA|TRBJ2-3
CASSVDLARGPDTQYF
TGTGCCAGCAGCGTAGACCTGGCGCGGGGACCGGATACGCAGTATTTT
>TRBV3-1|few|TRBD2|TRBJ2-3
CASSQGSGGRENTQYF
TGTGCCAGCAGCCAAGGCAGCGGGGGCCGCGAAAATACGCAGTATTTT
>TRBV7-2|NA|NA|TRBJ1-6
CASSPDNSPLHF
TGTGCCAGCAGCCCTGATAATTCACCCCTCCACTTT
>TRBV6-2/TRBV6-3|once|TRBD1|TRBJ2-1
CASSYWEDRVNEQFF
TGTGCCAGCAGTTACTGGGAAGACAGGGTTAATGAGCAGTTCTTC
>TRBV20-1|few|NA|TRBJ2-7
CSARDGGTASYEQYF
TGCAGTGCTAGAGATGGGGGGACAGCATCCTACGAGCAGTACTTC
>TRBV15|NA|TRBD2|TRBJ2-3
CATSRERGLTDTQYF
TGTGCCACCAGCAGGGAGCGGGGGCTCACAGATACGCAGTATTTT
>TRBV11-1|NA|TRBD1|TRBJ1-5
CASRSGQGGEYSNQPQHF
TGTGCCAGCCGGTCGGGACAGGGGGGAGAATATAGCAATCAGCCCCAGCATTTT
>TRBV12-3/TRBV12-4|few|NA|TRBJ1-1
CASRRQEEGLGAFF
TGTGCCAGCAGAAGACAGGAGGAGGGTTTGGGCGCTTTCTTT
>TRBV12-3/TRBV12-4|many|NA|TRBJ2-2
CASSANRDYTGELFF
TGTGCCAGCAGTGCTAACCGGGACTACACCGGGGAGCTGTTTTTT
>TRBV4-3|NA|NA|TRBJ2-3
CASSQEAATDTQYF
TGCGCCAGCAGCCAAGAGGCGGCCACAGATACGCAGTATTTT
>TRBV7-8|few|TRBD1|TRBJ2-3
CASSSYRGRTDTQYF
TGTGCCAGCAGCTCTTACAGGGGGCGAACAGATACGCAGTATTTT
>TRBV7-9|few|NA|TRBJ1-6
CASSPPRESYNSPLHF
TGTGCCAGCAGCCCCCCGCGTGAATCTTATAATTCACCCCTCCACTTT
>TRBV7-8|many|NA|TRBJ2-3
CASSLKRVLTDTQYF
TGTGCCAGCAGCTTAAAACGGGTTCTCACAGATACGCAGTATTTT
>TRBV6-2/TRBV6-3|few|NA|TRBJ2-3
CASGHRADTQYF
TGTGCCAGCGGCCACAGGGCAGATACGCAGTATTTT